The clone carrying this TCR beta chain was seen just once. The sample belongs to a study of T cell changes during pregnancy in multiple sclerosis. Profiled with immunoSEQ multiplex PCR; TCRdb holds only in-frame clones, not every one. This sample yields roughly 110,000 clones, of which roughly 92% are seen a single time; 1.5% to 2% belongs to the top ten. Trimming took 0 bases from V and 10 from J; bases not matched to a gene: 14. CDR1 is GTSNPN, CDR2 SVGIG, per germline (reference sequence). The CDR3 loop spans 16 amino acids. The chain recombines TRBV30 with TRBJ2-1, with 8 nucleotides matching TRBD2. The clonotype comes from a female donor with multiple sclerosis, enrolled in a pregnancy study. The sequenced sample was peripheral blood, obtained after pregnancy. The CDR3 DNA is TGTGCCTGGAGTGTATCTTTTGGGCGGGAGGCTGGCGAGCAGTTCTTC. Its translation is CAWSVSFGREAGEQFF.